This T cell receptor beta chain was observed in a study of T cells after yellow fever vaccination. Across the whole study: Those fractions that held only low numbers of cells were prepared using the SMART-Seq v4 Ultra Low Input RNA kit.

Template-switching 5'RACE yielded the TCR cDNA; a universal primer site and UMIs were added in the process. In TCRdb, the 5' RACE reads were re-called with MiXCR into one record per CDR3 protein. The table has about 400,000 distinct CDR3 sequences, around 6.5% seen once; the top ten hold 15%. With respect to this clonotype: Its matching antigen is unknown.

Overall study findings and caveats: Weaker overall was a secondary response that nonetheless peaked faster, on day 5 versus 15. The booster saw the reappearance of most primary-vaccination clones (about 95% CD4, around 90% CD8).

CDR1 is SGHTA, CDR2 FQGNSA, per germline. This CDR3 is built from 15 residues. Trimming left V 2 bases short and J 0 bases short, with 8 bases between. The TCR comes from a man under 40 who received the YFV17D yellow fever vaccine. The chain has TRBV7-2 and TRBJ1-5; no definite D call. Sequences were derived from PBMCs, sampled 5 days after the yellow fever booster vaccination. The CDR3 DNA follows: TGTGCCAGCAGCTTACAACCGCATAGCAATCAGCCCCAGCATTTT. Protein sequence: CASSLQPHSNQPQHF. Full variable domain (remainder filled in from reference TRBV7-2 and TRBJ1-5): GAGVSQSPSNKVTEKGKDVELRCDPISGHTALYWYRQSLGQGLEFLIYFQGNSAPDKSGLPSDRFSAERTGGSVSTLTIQRTQQEDSAVYLCASSLQPHSNQPQHFGDGTRLSIL.